This T cell receptor beta chain was documented in a study of OX40 agonist ivuxolimab in advanced cancers. Study-wide results and caveats: CD8+ T cells (on average) carried more expanded clones than CD4+ T cells. Also present in some nonresponders was a low level of normalized T-cell clonal expansion.

Note on this clone: The antigen remains undetermined.

The V end was cut by 6 bases, the J end by 2 bases, with 14 bases between. The CDR3 spans 15 residues. CDR1 and CDR2 (germline): MDHEN, SYDVKM. The method was immunoSEQ multiplex PCR; TCRdb's version includes in-frame clones alone and lacks a portion of them. Found here are 7,900 or so clones, roughly 84% of them singletons; the top ten hold just under 30%. Patients were ineligible given autoimmune disease history or systemic immunosuppression. The material sequenced was CD4+ or CD8+ T cells sorted from blood, taken in a trial of the OX40 agonist ivuxolimab. The gene calls are TRBV28 and TRBJ1-3, with unresolved D. This clonotype originated in an adult with an advanced solid tumor such as melanoma, head and neck, liver or kidney cancer. CDR3 region: CASSWSVETGNTIYF. The CDR3, as DNA: TGTGCCAGCAGCTGGTCGGTCGAGACTGGAAACACCATATATTTT.